These 2 T cell receptor beta chains came from one sample sequenced in a study of cytomegalovirus exposure and HLA in healthy donors. 13 Jbeta primers and 60 Vbeta primers were used for the PCR. TCRdb's table, derived via immunoSEQ multiplex PCR, lists solely in-frame clones and lacks some. This repertoire comprises about 64,000 clones; its ten largest clones make up less than 4%. The sequencing input was PBMCs. The source is a woman aged 18-29 years in good health and CMV-seronegative.

The CDR3 loop is CASSFLLLAPKTDTEAFF. The CDR3 coding sequence is TGTGCCAGCAGCTTCCTGTTGCTCGCTCCAAAAACGGACACTGAAGCTTTCTTT. The J gene is TRBJ1-1, the V gene TRBV7-8; D unclear. The germline V gene has CDR1 SGHVS and CDR2 FQNEAQ. Between the trimmed V and J ends, which lost 3 bases and 3 bases, there was a span of 23 bases. The CDR3 has 18 residues.

This chain links TRBV5-6 with TRBJ2-7; tentative D call: TRBD2 (6 bases). V dropped 3 bases and J dropped 3 bases, with 13 bases sitting between them. The germline V gene has CDR1 SGHDT and CDR2 YYEEEE. CDR3 size: 14 residues. In nucleotides, the CDR3 is TGTGCCAGCAGCTCACGGGACTTCGGCTACGAGCAGTACTTC. Protein: CASSSRDFGYEQYF.